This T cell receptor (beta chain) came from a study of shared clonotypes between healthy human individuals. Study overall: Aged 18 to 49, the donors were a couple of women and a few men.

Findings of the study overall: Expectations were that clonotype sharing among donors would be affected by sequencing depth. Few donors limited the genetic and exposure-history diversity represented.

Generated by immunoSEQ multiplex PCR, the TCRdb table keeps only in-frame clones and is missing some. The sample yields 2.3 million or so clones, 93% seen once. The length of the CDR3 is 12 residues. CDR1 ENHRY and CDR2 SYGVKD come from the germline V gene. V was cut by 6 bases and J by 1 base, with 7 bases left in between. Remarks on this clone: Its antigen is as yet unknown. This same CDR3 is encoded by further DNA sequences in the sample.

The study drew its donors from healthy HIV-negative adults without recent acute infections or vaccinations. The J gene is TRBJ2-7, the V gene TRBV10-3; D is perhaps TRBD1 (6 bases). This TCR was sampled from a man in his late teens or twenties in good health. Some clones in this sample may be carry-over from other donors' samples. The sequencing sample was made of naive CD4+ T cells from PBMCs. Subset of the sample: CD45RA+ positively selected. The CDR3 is CAIRQGSYEQYF. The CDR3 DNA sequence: TGTGCCATCAGGCAGGGGTCCTACGAGCAGTACTTC.